This T cell receptor (beta chain) was found in a study of T cell responses to AZD1222 COVID-19 vaccine. General study findings and limits: Unmutated variant regions reportedly attract nearly half of all spike-specific TCRs. Clonal diversity was possibly underestimated; the donors were predominantly white British and more often female.

Germline V gives CDR1 SQVTM, CDR2 ANQGSEA. The CDR3 has 12 residues. Trimming stripped 6 bases from V and 2 bases from J, with 11 bases between. With regard to this clone: Antigen unknown.

The method was immunoSEQ multiplex PCR; TCRdb's version includes in-frame clones alone and lacks a portion of them. The sample carries 150,000 or so clones, approximately 90% recorded once. The sample in question was peripheral blood, obtained on day 0 of AZD1222 vaccination. This sequence was found in an adult in good health. The V and J genes are TRBV29-1 and TRBJ2-7, with D possibly being TRBD1 or TRBD2 (5 bases each). The CDR3 sequence is CSVLEDTYEQYF. CDR3 in DNA: TGCAGCGTCCTGGAGGACACCTACGAGCAGTACTTC.